This passage covers 20 T cell receptor beta chains from one sample sequenced in a study of blood T cell repertoires in COVID-19. Using immunoSEQ multiplex PCR, the repertoire was profiled, and TCRdb retains in-frame clones only, with some absent. This sample has about 150,000 clones, with just under 85% found just once. The sample consisted of PBMCs or T cells enriched from blood (not recorded which). These TCRs come from a woman aged 40 to 50 who had recovered from COVID-19.

V and J are TRBV14 and TRBJ2-5, with TRBD1 matching 8 bases. This CDR3 comprises 15 residues. V shed 2 bases and J 7 bases; nucleotides not matched to a gene: 9. CDR1 and CDR2 from the germline V gene are SGHDN and FVKESK. This chain's CDR3 is CASSQFQGAIGTQYF. The CDR3 DNA reads as TGTGCCAGCAGCCAATTTCAGGGGGCAATTGGGACCCAGTACTTC.

The chain joins TRBV7-9 to TRBJ1-4; 7 positions match TRBD1. This CDR3 comprises 15 residues. The V segment lost 2 bases and the J segment 5 bases; nucleotides outside the gene matches: 5. CDR1 and CDR2 (germline): SEHNR, FQNEAQ (reference sequence). The chain's CDR3 is CASSLRDSLNEKLFF. The DNA of the CDR3 is TGTGCCAGCAGCTTACGGGACAGCCTAAATGAAAAACTGTTTTTT.

This clone appeared a few times. The gene calls are TRBV18 and TRBJ1-4, with 12 positions matching TRBD1. Unmatched junction bases numbered 3, after V lost 4 bases and J lost 3 bases. The CDR3 has 16 residues. Germline loops: CDR1 KGHSH, CDR2 LQKENI. CDR3 nucleotide sequence: TGTGCCAGCTCACAGGGACAGGGGGCTTCTAATGAAAAACTGTTTTTT. It codes for CASSQGQGASNEKLFF.

V usage is TRBV5-1 and J usage is TRBJ2-5; 8 bases map to TRBD2. The V segment lost 4 bases and the J segment 1 base; nucleotides outside the gene matches: 6. CDR3 length equals 15 residues. Germline lookup yields CDR1 SGHRS and CDR2 YFSETQ. The CDR3 is CASSRATSGQETQYF. The CDR3 DNA follows: TGCGCCAGCAGCCGAGCCACTAGCGGCCAAGAGACCCAGTACTTC.

The chain links TRBV3-1 (or the pseudogene TRBV3-2) to TRBJ2-3; 10 nucleotides align to TRBD2. V lost 0 bases and J lost 4; bases outside the gene matches: 7. In germline, CDR1 is LGHDT, CDR2 YNNKEL (reference sequence). The CDR3 is made up of 17 amino acids. CDR3 DNA sequence: TGTGCCAGCAGCCAAGATCCCCTAGCGGGGGTCTCAGATACGCAGTATTTT. Encoded protein: CASSQDPLAGVSDTQYF.

A single count supports this clone. The chain is built from TRBV7-8 and TRBJ2-3; 7 bases fit TRBD2. The trim removed 5 bases at V and 2 bases at J, leaving 7 bases unmatched. Germline values: CDR1 SGHVS, CDR2 FQNEAQ. This CDR3 has 15 amino acids. CDR3 in amino acids: CASSQSGTYTDTQYF. CDR3 in DNA: TGTGCCAGCAGCCAAAGCGGGACTTACACAGATACGCAGTATTTT.

The table lists this clone with a few counts. The chain recombines TRBV6-5 with TRBJ1-3; D is unclear. Trimming cost V 10 bases and J 0 bases, with 7 bases left between them. Germline V gene data show CDR1 as MNHEY and CDR2 as SVGAGI. The CDR3 extends over 12 amino acids. The CDR3: CATSSSGNTIYF. The CDR3 bases are TGTGCCACCTCGAGCTCTGGAAACACCATATATTTT.

This clone was counted once. This chain links TRBV28 with TRBJ1-6, with D uncertain. Trimming cost V 11 bases and J 7 bases, with 15 bases left between them. Germline assignment: CDR1 MDHEN and CDR2 SYDVKM. This CDR3 comprises 13 residues. The CDR3 bases are TGTGCCTCCGTACGGGAGCTAAATTCACCCCTCCACTTT. Its translation: CASVRELNSPLHF. Full variable domain (remainder filled in from reference TRBV28 and TRBJ1-6): DVKVTQSSRYLVKRTGEKVFLECVQDMDHENMFWYRQDPGLGLRLIYFSYDVKMKEKGDIPEGYSVSREKKERFSLILESASTNQTSMYLCASVRELNSPLHFGNGTRLTVT.

J is TRBJ2-5 and V is TRBV27; 10 bases align to TRBD1. After removal of 3 bases from V and 5 bases from J, the junction contained 9 bases not matched to a gene. This CDR3 has 16 amino acids. Germline loops: CDR1 MNHEY, CDR2 SMNVEV (reference sequence). CDR3 nucleotides: TGTGCCAGCAGTTTCGGACAGGGGGGACCATTGGAGACCCAGTACTTC. Encoded protein: CASSFGQGGPLETQYF.

The rearrangement links TRBV29-1 to TRBJ2-3, with TRBD1 matching over 7 bases. The CDR3 is 14 residues long. Germline values: CDR1 SQVTM, CDR2 ANQGSEA. The J segment lost 0 bases and the V segment lost 6 bases, leaving 6 bases of the junction unmatched. CDR3 DNA sequence: TGCAGCGTCCCGGGACAGACTAGCACAGATACGCAGTATTTT. Translation: CSVPGQTSTDTQYF.

The CDR3 reads CASTGRERGYTF. DNA for the CDR3: TGTGCCAGCACTGGAAGGGAGCGTGGCTACACCTTC. The gene calls are TRBV6-5 and TRBJ1-2; D remains unclear. The CDR3 has 12 amino acids. Trimming pared 7 bases from V and 7 bases from J, leaving 13 bases between. Germline CDR1 MNHEY, CDR2 SVGAGI.

The chain couples TRBV2 to TRBJ1-1, with D perhaps TRBD1 (5 bases). The length of the CDR3 is 15 residues. Trimming took 8 bases from V and 3 from J, leaving 19 bases between them. Germline V gives CDR1 SNHLY, CDR2 FYNNEI. The CDR3 reads CASSWGPGRDTEAFF. For the CDR3, the DNA is TGTGCCAGCTCGTGGGGACCAGGGAGGGACACTGAAGCTTTCTTT.

This clone was found a few times. The chain joins TRBV25-1 to TRBJ2-1, with TRBD2 matching 7 bases. CDR1 and CDR2 (germline): MGHDK, SYGVNS. V lost 8 bases and J lost 6; bases outside the gene matches: 7. The CDR3 is 13 amino acids. The CDR3, as DNA: TGTGCCAGCCGGGGGGTTAGCGGCAATGAGCAGTTCTTC. It translates to CASRGVSGNEQFF.

V usage is TRBV5-1 and J usage is TRBJ1-1; unclear D gene. The CDR3 is 13 residues long. Germline-derived CDR1 and CDR2 are SGHRS and YFSETQ. V shed 1 base and J shed 4 bases, with 8 bases lying between them. The CDR3 DNA is TGCGCCAGCAGCTTGTCCAGGATCACTGAAGCTTTCTTT. Its translation is CASSLSRITEAFF.

The CDR3 DNA follows: TGTGCCAGCAGCTTTACAGGGAGTGTCTCCTACAATGAGCAGTTCTTC. The encoded protein is CASSFTGSVSYNEQFF. The chain employs TRBV11-2 and TRBJ2-1, with a tentative D call TRBD1 (6 bases). This CDR3 comprises 16 residues. The V end lost 3 bases, the J end lost 0 bases, and 12 bases lay between the germline ends. Germline V gene lookup returns CDR1 SGHAT and CDR2 FQNNGV.

This clone was counted many times. The rearrangement uses TRBV7-9 and TRBJ1-5, with 8 bases identical to TRBD1. Germline CDR1 reads SEHNR; CDR2 reads FQNEAQ (reference sequence). The V gene end was trimmed by 4 bases and the J gene end by 4 bases; junction bases not matched to a gene: 12. The CDR3 spans 17 residues. CDR3 DNA: TGTGCCAGCAGCTCCGCTTTGGTCCAGGGGGCGAATCAGCCCCAGCATTTT. Its translation is CASSSALVQGANQPQHF.

The V call is TRBV19, the J call TRBJ1-4, with D maybe TRBD1 (6 bases). The CDR3 sequence is 14 residues long. Between the trimmed V and J ends, which lost 3 bases and 7 bases, there was a span of 12 bases. Germline V CDR1 and CDR2: LNHDA, SQIVND (reference sequence). As DNA, the CDR3 is TGTGCCAGTAGTATGGGGCAGGGGAGTGAAAAACTGTTTTTT. Translating it yields CASSMGQGSEKLFF.

This sequence joins TRBV6-5 and TRBJ1-5, with a possible D match to TRBD1 (5 bases). Trimming cost V 8 bases and J 0 bases, with 8 bases left between them. Germline CDR1 reads MNHEY; CDR2 reads SVGAGI. CDR3 size: 13 residues. CDR3 nucleotides: TGTGCCAGCGGGGGGTATAGCAATCAGCCCCAGCATTTT. This gives the protein CASGGYSNQPQHF.

This clone occurred a few times. The rearrangement links TRBV6-5 to TRBJ1-1; D not resolved. The CDR3 covers 12 residues. Germline CDR1 is MNHEY and CDR2 is SVGAGI. V was clipped by 3 bases and J by 3 bases, with 5 bases between them. CDR3 sequence (DNA): TGTGCCAGCAGTTATTCGGACACTGAAGCTTTCTTT. Translating gives CASSYSDTEAFF.

The chain uses TRBV28 and TRBJ2-1; the match to TRBD2 covers 9 bases. The CDR3 extends over 13 amino acids. Per the germline V gene, CDR1 is MDHEN and CDR2 is SYDVKM. Losses at the gene ends were 10 bases for V and 10 bases for J; bases not matched to a gene: 11. The CDR3, as DNA: TGTGCCACCGCAATAGCGGGAGTGGAAGAGCAGTTCTTC. This encodes CATAIAGVEEQFF.